The 24 T cell receptor beta chains given below trace back to one sample, sequenced in a study of CD8 T cells in ankylosing spondylitis. MiXCR, run by TCRdb on the 5' RACE reads, gives a single entry per CDR3 protein. This table holds 30,000 to 40,000 distinct CDR3 sequences, over 9% found once. Sequenced material: blood, either unsorted or a sorted T cell fraction (not recorded which). These receptors originate from a male donor with ankylosing spondylitis or in good health (not recorded which).

The sample holds many counts of this clonotype. V gene TRBV12-3 or TRBV12-4 combines with J gene TRBJ2-2; no firm D call. V was pared by 4 bases and J by 3 bases, with 6 bases between. CDR3 size: 13 residues. The CDR3 nucleotides read TGTGCCAGCAGTTACAGTTACACCGGGGAGCTGTTTTTT. Amino acid sequence: CASSYSYTGELFF.

In this sample, this clonotype turned up many times. This rearrangement joins TRBV18 to TRBJ2-3; no clear D gene. This CDR3 is 10 amino acids long. Trimming left V 6 bases short and J 2 bases short, with 0 bases between. CDR1 is KGHSH, CDR2 LQKENI, per germline. This chain's CDR3 is CASSTDTQYF. The CDR3, as DNA: TGTGCCAGCTCCACAGATACGCAGTATTTT.

This clonotype showed up many times. This rearrangement joins TRBV5-1 to TRBJ2-1; weak D call: TRBD1 (6 bases). Between the trimmed V and J ends, which lost 0 bases and 2 bases, there was a span of 9 bases. Per the germline V gene, CDR1 is SGHRS and CDR2 is YFSETQ. The length of the CDR3 is 15 residues. The CDR3 coding sequence is TGCGCCAGCAGCTTGGAGACAGGAGCCTACAATGAGCAGTTCTTC. This sequence encodes CASSLETGAYNEQFF.

This clonotype was detected many times. At one boundary the junction diverges from the germline segment, which might be a read error. CDR3 sequence: CASSLCRPKRGDTQYF. CDR3 in DNA: TGTGCTAGCAGCTTATGCCGTCCTAAACGCGGCGATACGCAGTATTTT. V and J are TRBV7-7 and TRBJ2-3; D is uncertain. The CDR3 spans 16 residues. Germline V CDR1 and CDR2: SSHAT, FNYEAQ (reference sequence).

This clonotype appeared many times. The chain couples TRBV20-1 to TRBJ2-5, with D possibly matching TRBD2 (6 bases). Trimming pared 3 bases from V and 4 bases from J, leaving 21 bases between. The CDR3 has 16 amino acids. From germline, CDR1 is DFQATT and CDR2 SNEGSKA (reference sequence). CDR3 sequence: CSASRRGTGTVETQYF. CDR3 DNA sequence: TGCAGTGCTAGTCGGAGGGGAACGGGGACGGTAGAGACCCAGTACTTC.

This chain connects TRBV4-1 to TRBJ2-7; D may be TRBD2 (5 bases). V lost 1 base and J lost 4, with 11 bases in between. CDR1 and CDR2 (germline): MGHRA, YSYEKL. The CDR3 has 14 amino acids. The CDR3 is CASSQVWESYEQYF. CDR3 bases: TGCGCCAGCAGCCAAGTCTGGGAGAGTTACGAGCAGTACTTC.

This clonotype has ten or more counts. The chain's CDR3 is CASSPGDREDQPQHF. The CDR3 bases are TGTGCCAGCAGTCCGGGGGACAGGGAGGATCAGCCCCAGCATTTT. The chain employs TRBV12-3 or TRBV12-4 and TRBJ1-5; TRBD1 aligns across 9 bases. There are 15 residues in the CDR3. Trimming at V came to 5 bases and at J to 5 bases, leaving 7 bases not matched to a gene.

This clonotype was seen ten or more times. This chain uses TRBV29-1 with TRBJ2-7; TRBD1 agrees at 7 bases. V gave up 1 base and J gave up 2 bases; unmatched junction bases: 5. CDR3 length: 14 residues. Germline CDR1 SQVTM, CDR2 ANQGSEA. The CDR3 DNA follows: TGCAGCGTTGAAGCTAGGGACAGCACCTACGAGCAGTACTTC. This encodes CSVEARDSTYEQYF.

The chain couples TRBV29-1 to TRBJ2-5, with D uncertain. The CDR3 sequence is 14 residues long. Germline CDR1 reads SQVTM; CDR2 reads ANQGSEA. The V gene lost 6 bases and the J gene lost 4 bases, with 18 bases spanning the gap. Here the CDR3 reads CSVIRSLSRETQYF. The CDR3 DNA follows: TGCAGCGTAATCCGATCCCTCTCGAGAGAGACCCAGTACTTC.

This clonotype was seen a handful of times. The CDR3 loop reads CASSRRQETEQYF. CDR3 DNA sequence: TGCGCCAGCAGCCGAAGACAGGAAACCGAGCAGTACTTC. This chain uses TRBV4-1 with TRBJ2-7; TRBD1 might be the D (6 bases). Germline V gene lookup returns CDR1 MGHRA and CDR2 YSYEKL. V was clipped by 4 bases and J by 6 bases, with 13 bases between them. This CDR3 contains 13 residues.

This clonotype was counted ten times or more. V usage is TRBV9 and J usage is TRBJ1-2, with D perhaps matching TRBD1 (6 bases). Trimming removed 1 base at V and 2 bases at J, with 12 bases between. From germline, CDR1 is SGDLS and CDR2 YYNGEE. The CDR3 is 15 residues long. The CDR3 here is CASSVSQGTNYGYTF. For the CDR3, the DNA is TGTGCCAGCAGCGTATCCCAAGGGACAAACTATGGCTACACCTTC.

The chain joins TRBV23-1 to TRBJ2-7; possibly TRBD2 for D (5 bases). TRBV23-1 belongs to the ORF category, with a function that is uncertain. Trimming removed 3 bases from V and 3 bases from J, with 9 bases in between. The CDR3 is 13 amino acids. CDR3 amino acids: CASSQRVDYEQYF. As DNA, the CDR3 is TGCGCCAGCAGTCAGAGGGTGGACTACGAGCAGTACTTC.

This clonotype was counted many times. The chain joins TRBV7-2 to TRBJ2-7; TRBD2 matches at 12 bases. Germline trimming cut 7 bases from V and 7 bases from J; bases unmatched to any gene: 14. CDR3 length equals 16 residues. Germline CDR1 reads SGHTA; CDR2 reads FQGNSA. This chain's CDR3 is CASTIVGQLAGGEQYF. DNA for the CDR3: TGTGCCAGCACCATAGTGGGCCAACTAGCGGGAGGTGAGCAGTACTTC.

This clonotype was recorded at least ten times. The chain carries TRBV5-1 and TRBJ1-5, with no clear D. The CDR3 consists of 12 residues. V lost 10 bases, J lost 2 bases, and 10 bases lay in between. Germline values: CDR1 SGHRS, CDR2 YFSETQ. The CDR3 region is CAPRLCNQPQHF. CDR3 coding DNA: TGCGCCCCCCGGTTGTGCAATCAGCCCCAGCATTTT.

This clonotype was seen repeatedly, ten times or more. The chain recombines TRBV11-2 with TRBJ1-1; D gene ambiguous. The CDR3 contains 11 residues. Germline CDR1 reads SGHAT; CDR2 reads FQNNGV. Trimming shortened V by 5 bases and J by 10 bases, and 11 bases separated the two germline ends. The CDR3 DNA reads TGTGCCAGCAGCCACTGGGGAGGAGCTTTCTTT. Its translation is CASSHWGGAFF.

Judged by abundance, this clonotype is medium-sized. This chain connects TRBV24-1 to TRBJ2-1; TRBD1 matches at 9 bases. Germline values: CDR1 KGHDR, CDR2 SFDVKD. J gave up 7 bases and V 4 bases, and 10 bases lay outside the gene matches. The CDR3 is 16 amino acids. The CDR3 reads CATSDLGQGLDNEQFF. CDR3 in DNA: TGTGCCACCAGTGACTTGGGACAGGGTCTCGATAATGAGCAGTTCTTC.

This clonotype was found many times. J is TRBJ2-7 and V is TRBV4-1; D gene ambiguous. This CDR3 contains 14 residues. Germline V gene lookup returns CDR1 MGHRA and CDR2 YSYEKL. V was shortened by 0 bases and J by 6 bases, with 12 bases between the two germline ends. The CDR3 nucleotides are TGCGCCAGCAGCCAAGATCCCGACACGGCCGAGCAGTACTTC. Encoded protein: CASSQDPDTAEQYF.

This clonotype has ten or more counts. This sequence joins TRBV3-1 and TRBJ1-2; TRBD1 agrees at 7 bases. This CDR3 spans 15 amino acids. V shed 1 base and J 3 bases; nucleotides not matched to a gene: 5. The V gene's germline CDR1 is LGHDT and CDR2 YNNKEL (reference sequence). CDR3 coding DNA: TGTGCCAGCAGCCAAGTAGGGGGCGACTACTATGGCTACACCTTC. This sequence encodes CASSQVGGDYYGYTF.

This clonotype was seen repeatedly, ten times or more. The chain has TRBV3-1 and TRBJ2-3; 8 bases match TRBD2. Looked up from germline, CDR1 is LGHDT and CDR2 is YNNKEL (reference sequence). The CDR3 is made up of 16 amino acids. Trimming at V came to 4 bases and at J to 3 bases, leaving 9 bases not matched to a gene. This chain's CDR3 is CASSPPGGVGTDTQYF. The DNA of the CDR3 is TGTGCCAGCAGCCCTCCGGGAGGGGTCGGGACAGATACGCAGTATTTT.

This clonotype was observed a handful of times. This CDR3 reads CASSQSNEQYF. Here the CDR3 DNA reads TGTGCCAGCAGCCAGTCAAACGAGCAGTACTTC. This sequence joins TRBV3-1 and TRBJ2-7, with no clear D. The CDR3 loop spans 11 amino acids. Deletions cut 3 bases from V and 5 bases from J, with 5 bases between. CDR1 is LGHDT, CDR2 YNNKEL, per germline (reference sequence).

This clonotype was seen a few times. This chain uses TRBV14 with TRBJ2-7; no definite D call. The V gene lost 0 bases and the J gene lost 2 bases, with 8 bases spanning the gap. The CDR3 is 14 residues long. Germline lookup yields CDR1 SGHDN and CDR2 FVKESK. The CDR3 spells CASSQDVSTYEQYF. CDR3 in DNA: TGTGCCAGCAGCCAAGATGTGAGTACCTACGAGCAGTACTTC. Looking up the rest from reference TRBV14 and TRBJ2-7 gives the full variable domain: EAGVTQFPSHSVIEKGQTVTLRCDPISGHDNLYWYRRVMGKEIKFLLHFVKESKQDESGMPNNRFLAERTGGTYSTLKVQPAELEDSGVYFCASSQDVSTYEQYFGPGTRLTVT.

The J gene is TRBJ2-3, the V gene TRBV7-9, with no clear D. Between the trimmed V and J ends, which lost 8 bases and 0 bases, there was a span of 6 bases. This CDR3 has 12 residues. CDR1 SEHNR and CDR2 FQNEAQ come from the germline V gene (reference sequence). For the CDR3, the DNA is TGTGCCAGCGACCCTAGCACAGATACGCAGTATTTT. This sequence encodes CASDPSTDTQYF.

This clonotype was picked up many times. The V call is TRBV27, the J call TRBJ2-2, with D uncertain. The CDR3 spans 13 residues. Germline V lookup: CDR1 MNHEY, CDR2 SMNVEV (reference sequence). The ends were cut back, 3 bases at V and 5 bases at J, with 7 bases in the middle. This CDR3 reads CASSFLGTGELFF. The CDR3 nucleotides are TGTGCCAGCAGTTTTTTGGGGACCGGGGAGCTGTTTTTT.

In this sample, this clonotype turned up many times. The chain has TRBV2 and TRBJ2-1; 12 nucleotides align to TRBD2. Germline V gives CDR1 SNHLY, CDR2 FYNNEI. The CDR3 has 17 amino acids. The trim removed 3 bases at V and 4 bases at J, leaving 7 bases unmatched. The CDR3 DNA is TGTGCCAGCAGTGAGCTAGCGGGAGGGGGGTTGTACAATGAGCAGTTCTTC. This gives the protein CASSELAGGGLYNEQFF. Full variable domain (remainder filled in from reference TRBV2 and TRBJ2-1): EPEVTQTPSHQVTQMGQEVILRCVPISNHLYFYWYRQILGQKVEFLVSFYNNEISEKSEIFDDQFSVERPDGSNFTLKIRSTKLEDSAMYFCASSELAGGGLYNEQFFGPGTRLTVL.